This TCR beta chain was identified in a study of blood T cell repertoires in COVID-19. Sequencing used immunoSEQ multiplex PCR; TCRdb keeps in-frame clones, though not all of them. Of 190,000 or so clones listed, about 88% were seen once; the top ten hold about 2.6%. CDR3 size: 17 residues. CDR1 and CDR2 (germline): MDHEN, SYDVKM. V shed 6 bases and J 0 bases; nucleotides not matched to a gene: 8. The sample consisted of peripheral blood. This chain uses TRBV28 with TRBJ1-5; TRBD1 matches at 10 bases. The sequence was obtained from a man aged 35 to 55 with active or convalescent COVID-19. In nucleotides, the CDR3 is TGTGCCAGCAGCTTGGACAGGGGGGACCTTAGCAATCAGCCCCAGCATTTT. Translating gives CASSLDRGDLSNQPQHF.